The 3 T cell receptor beta chains listed next were all sequenced from one sample in a study of blood T cell repertoires in COVID-19. TCRdb's table, derived via immunoSEQ multiplex PCR, lists solely in-frame clones and lacks some. Of approximately 60,000 clones in the sample, roughly 80% were seen once. The specimen was peripheral blood. Receptors were obtained from a man aged 60-69 years with acute or convalescent COVID-19.

The sample holds a few counts of this clone. The chain uses TRBV13 and TRBJ1-1; D unclear. This CDR3 region has 14 residues. Trimming shortened V by 2 bases and J by 7 bases, and 14 bases separated the two germline ends. Germline loops: CDR1 PRHDT, CDR2 FYEKMQ (reference sequence). The DNA for the CDR3 is TGTGCCAGCAGCTTATGGACGGGAGCGGTTGAAGCTTTCTTT. Translating it yields CASSLWTGAVEAFF.

This chain links TRBV2 with TRBJ2-6, with a tentative D call TRBD1 (6 bases). Trimming shortened V by 9 bases and J by 5 bases, and 14 bases separated the two germline ends. Germline assignment: CDR1 SNHLY and CDR2 FYNNEI. The CDR3 is made up of 14 amino acids. The CDR3 protein is CASSQGIRANVLTF. The CDR3 DNA follows: TGTGCCAGTTCACAGGGTATAAGGGCCAACGTCCTGACTTTC. The full variable domain, with the rest looked up from reference TRBV2 and TRBJ2-6, is EPEVTQTPSHQVTQMGQEVILRCVPISNHLYFYWYRQILGQKVEFLVSFYNNEISEKSEIFDDQFSVERPDGSNFTLKIRSTKLEDSAMYFCASSQGIRANVLTFGAGSRLTVL.

A few counts support this clone. The gene calls are TRBV7-2 and TRBJ1-1; TRBD1 might be the D (5 bases). Trimming shortened V by 1 base and J by 0 bases, and 9 bases separated the two germline ends. Looked up from germline, CDR1 is SGHTA and CDR2 is FQGNSA. The CDR3 spans 15 residues. The CDR3: CASSLGQGVNTEAFF. Written as DNA, the CDR3 is TGTGCCAGCAGCTTAGGTCAGGGCGTGAACACTGAAGCTTTCTTT.